A selection of T cell receptor beta chains follows, all from one sample in a study of T cells in localized non-small cell lung cancer. Data came from immunoSEQ multiplex PCR; TCRdb stores just in-frame clones and leaves some out. The sample includes approximately 14,000 clones, roughly nine tenths of them seen just once. Sequences were derived from peripheral blood mononuclear cells, sampled before any cancer treatment. The receptors were gathered from a man between 40 and 70 years old with stage III lung adenocarcinoma. The CDR3 runs from the conserved cysteine through the conserved F or W. The D gene is left open where the match is weak. Only some rows state a clone size, as once, few, many or a class for expanded clones.

size	J	D	V	length	CDR3	DNA
.	TRBJ2-4	TRBD2	TRBV18	19	CASSPPTSGGGLAKNIQYF	TGTGCCAGCTCACCACCAACTAGCGGAGGGGGTCTAGCCAAAAACATTCAGTACTTC
.	TRBJ2-3	TRBD2	TRBV7-2	16	CASSLARPSGADTQYF	TGTGCCAGCAGCTTAGCGAGACCTAGCGGGGCCGATACGCAGTATTTT
once	TRBJ2-3	TRBD2	TRBV6-5	16	CASSYSGGGYTDTQYF	TGTGCCAGCAGTTACTCGGGCGGGGGATACACAGATACGCAGTATTTT
.	TRBJ2-5	TRBD1	TRBV29-1	15	CSVERRGDRQETQYF	TGCAGCGTTGAACGCCGTGGGGACAGGCAAGAGACCCAGTACTTC
.	TRBJ1-1	TRBD1	TRBV2	15	CASSRTGNLNTEAFF	TGTGCCAGCAGTCGGACAGGGAATTTGAACACTGAAGCTTTCTTT
.	TRBJ1-2	TRBD1	TRBV5-8	16	CASSLSGQGSGYGYTF	TGTGCCAGCAGCTTGTCGGGACAGGGATCGGGCTATGGCTACACCTTC
.	TRBJ1-1	.	TRBV19	13	CASSIPGSTEAFF	TGTGCCAGTAGTATACCGGGGAGCACTGAAGCTTTCTTT
.	TRBJ2-1	TRBD2	TRBV10-3	12	CAISEAGEKQFF	TGTGCCATCAGTGAGGCGGGAGAAAAGCAGTTCTTC
once	TRBJ2-1	.	TRBV5-1	11	CASSLGNEQFF	TGCGCCAGCAGCCTAGGGAATGAGCAGTTCTTC
once	TRBJ2-2	TRBD1	TRBV2	12	CASSPDRGWLFF	TGTGCCAGCAGCCCGGACAGGGGCTGGCTGTTTTTT
.	TRBJ2-7	.	TRBV6-5	11	CASSTGTEQYF	TGTGCCAGCAGCACCGGGACAGAGCAGTACTTC
.	TRBJ1-2	.	TRBV6-1	13	CASSERGTYGYTF	TGTGCCAGCAGTGAGAGGGGGACCTATGGCTACACCTTC
.	TRBJ2-2	TRBD1	TRBV9	16	CASSPRTGGSTGELFF	TGTGCCAGCAGCCCCCGGACAGGGGGATCCACCGGGGAGCTGTTTTTT
.	TRBJ1-1	.	TRBV4-2	18	CASSGRTPSRLLNTEAFF	TGTGCCAGCAGCGGTCGGACACCCAGTAGGTTGTTGAACACTGAAGCTTTCTTT
.	TRBJ2-5	.	TRBV29-1	18	CSVLSPGSLDSRGETQYF	TGCAGCGTTTTAAGTCCCGGCAGCTTAGACTCCCGCGGGGAGACCCAGTACTTC
.	TRBJ1-1	.	TRBV30	12	CAWKFGDTEAFF	TGTGCCTGGAAATTTGGAGACACTGAAGCTTTCTTT
.	TRBJ2-1	.	TRBV19	15	CASNPGATLYNEQFF	TGTGCCAGTAACCCGGGCGCAACCCTCTACAATGAGCAGTTCTTC
.	TRBJ1-1	.	TRBV11-2	14	CASSSLTGRTEAFF	TGTGCCAGCAGCTCCTTAACAGGGAGAACTGAAGCTTTCTTT
once	TRBJ2-1	TRBD1	TRBV27	15	CASGTTGESYNEQFF	TGTGCCAGCGGAACGACAGGGGAAAGCTACAATGAGCAGTTCTTC
.	TRBJ2-1	.	TRBV4-2	15	CASSQVIGMDNEQFF	TGTGCCAGCAGCCAAGTGATCGGGATGGACAATGAGCAGTTCTTC
.	TRBJ2-7	.	TRBV30	13	CAWSVRQFYEQYF	TGTGCCTGGAGTGTACGGCAGTTCTACGAGCAGTACTTC
.	TRBJ2-7	.	TRBV15	13	CATSREDSYEQYF	TGTGCCACCAGCAGAGAGGACAGCTACGAGCAGTACTTC
.	TRBJ2-3	.	TRBV4-3	17	CASSQDSDGEITDTQYF	TGCGCCAGCAGCCAAGATTCGGACGGGGAGATCACAGATACGCAGTATTTT
.	TRBJ2-1	TRBD1	TRBV5-6	16	CASSPGWDSEYNEQFF	TGTGCCAGCAGCCCAGGATGGGACAGCGAATACAATGAGCAGTTCTTC
.	TRBJ2-7	TRBD1	TRBV27	12	CASSLRTGEQYF	TGTGCCAGCAGTTTAAGGACAGGCGAGCAGTACTTC
.	TRBJ2-3	TRBD2	TRBV5-4	15	CASSSTGGRPDTQYF	TGTGCCAGCAGCTCCACCGGCGGGAGGCCAGATACGCAGTATTTT
.	TRBJ2-5	TRBD1	TRBV19	16	CASSLWTGGSTETQYF	TGTGCCAGTAGTCTATGGACAGGGGGAAGCACAGAGACCCAGTACTTC
.	TRBJ2-7	.	TRBV5-5	13	CASSGAGFYEQYF	TGTGCCAGCTCAGGGGCTGGGTTTTACGAGCAGTACTTC
.	TRBJ2-1	.	TRBV28	15	CASRSQGSSNNEQFF	TGTGCCAGCAGATCCCAAGGTTCTAGCAATAATGAGCAGTTCTTC
.	TRBJ2-7	TRBD1	TRBV11-2	14	CASSPGTGPYEQYF	TGTGCCAGCAGCCCAGGGACAGGTCCCTACGAGCAGTACTTC
.	TRBJ2-3	.	TRBV6-6	14	CASGAGPKKSTQYF	TGTGCCAGCGGGGCCGGGCCCAAAAAAAGTACGCAGTATTTT
.	TRBJ2-1	.	TRBV11-2	15	CASRYLALSYNEQFF	TGTGCCAGCAGATACCTAGCGCTATCCTACAATGAGCAGTTCTTC
.	TRBJ1-1	.	TRBV19	13	CASSIVGGTEAFF	TGTGCCAGTAGTATAGTGGGGGGGACTGAAGCTTTCTTT
.	TRBJ2-7	.	TRBV2	15	CASSDFLLSSYEQYF	TGTGCCAGCAGCGATTTTCTCCTGAGCTCCTACGAGCAGTACTTC
.	TRBJ2-7	TRBD2	TRBV5-1	14	CASSAGTSGNEQYF	TGCGCCAGCAGTGCCGGGACTAGCGGCAACGAGCAGTACTTC
.	TRBJ2-7	.	TRBV7-2	14	CASSLDGPPYEQYF	TGTGCCAGCAGCTTAGACGGACCCCCCTACGAGCAGTACTTC
.	TRBJ2-3	.	TRBV29-1	11	CSVRSTDTQYF	TGCAGCGTCAGGAGCACAGATACGCAGTATTTT
.	TRBJ1-1	TRBD1	TRBV5-4	15	CASSLEGQGFTEAFF	TGTGCCAGCAGCTTGGAGGGACAGGGGTTTACTGAAGCTTTCTTT
few	TRBJ2-7	.	TRBV19	16	CASHSLDRTTYYEQYF	TGTGCCAGTCACTCTCTTGACAGGACTACGTACTACGAGCAGTACTTC
.	TRBJ1-4	.	TRBV6-5	15	CASRPRIATNEKLFF	TGTGCCAGCAGACCCAGGATTGCAACTAATGAAAAACTGTTTTTT
.	TRBJ2-7	.	TRBV7-6	15	CASSLGTAGQDEQYF	TGTGCCAGCAGCTTAGGAACGGCGGGCCAGGACGAGCAGTACTTC
.	TRBJ1-2	.	TRBV6-5	13	CASTEAQIYGYTF	TGTGCCAGCACCGAGGCGCAGATCTATGGCTACACCTTC
once	TRBJ1-1	.	TRBV7-9	14	CASSLQQSNTEAFF	TGTGCCAGCAGCTTACAGCAGTCAAACACTGAAGCTTTCTTT
.	TRBJ2-2	.	TRBV19	17	CASSIGVLRRSTGELFF	TGTGCCAGTAGTATAGGGGTGCTAAGGCGAAGCACCGGGGAGCTGTTTTTT